Reported below is one T cell receptor beta chain. Its antigen is undetermined. The method was immunoSEQ multiplex PCR; TCRdb's version includes in-frame clones alone and lacks a portion of them. Of around 94,000 clones detected, around 85% appear once; the ten largest clones hold around 5%. This record belongs to a study of T cell responses to AZD1222 COVID-19 vaccine. Study-level points and caveats: None of the repertoires were sampled until the peak T cell response had passed. The donor cohort was predominantly white British with a female majority, and clonal diversity may have been underestimated. Vaccine-associated CD4 TCRs spanned spike, dominant at 160-218 and 743-854.

Germline V CDR1 and CDR2: MNHEY, SMNVEV (reference sequence). The V and J ends lost 3 bases and 2 bases respectively, with 8 bases between them. CDR3 size: 13 residues. This specimen was peripheral blood, taken 28 days after the second AZD1222 dose. This chain joins TRBV27 and TRBJ2-7; D uncertain. The source is an adult who received the AZD1222 COVID-19 vaccine. As DNA, the CDR3 is TGTGCCAGCAGTTTGACCCCCCCCTACGAGCAGTACTTC. Translating it yields CASSLTPPYEQYF.